This entry lists 20 T cell receptor beta chains sequenced from one sample in a study of response to subunit inactivated influenza vaccine. TCRdb called the RT-PCR reads again in MiXCR, with one record for every CDR3 protein. The sample yields 450,000 to 700,000 distinct CDR3 sequences, about 14% seen once. The sequencing used PBMCs from blood, collected 11 to 12 days after vaccination. The receptors come from a man over 45 who received an inactivated influenza vaccine.

The chain carries TRBV6-2 or TRBV6-3 and TRBJ1-2; D remains unclear. The CDR3 sequence is 16 residues long. V was trimmed by 3 bases and J by 3 bases, leaving 17 bases between them. Germline V gene lookup returns CDR1 MNHEY and CDR2 SVGEGT. The CDR3 DNA is TGTGCCAGCAGTTATTTGGCAGTCGCCCTTGACTATGGCTACACCTTC. Translation: CASSYLAVALDYGYTF.

This clonotype came up a few times. The chain uses TRBV20-1 and TRBJ2-7; a weak D match, TRBD1 (6 bases). The CDR3 covers 17 residues. The V and J ends lost 3 bases and 3 bases respectively, with 24 bases between them. Germline values: CDR1 DFQATT, CDR2 SNEGSKA (reference sequence). This chain's CDR3 is CSARAISGTLIFYEQYF. The DNA for the CDR3 is TGCAGTGCTAGGGCAATATCGGGGACACTAATTTTCTACGAGCAGTACTTC.

This clonotype was seen a few times. The V gene is TRBV29-1, the J gene TRBJ2-7; no reliable D call. CDR1 SQVTM and CDR2 ANQGSEA come from the germline V gene. The V end was cut by 1 base, the J end by 4 bases, with 11 bases between. This CDR3 is built from 13 residues. The CDR3 nucleotides are TGCAGCGTTGAAGGGCTAGTTTTATACGAGCAGTACTTC. Encoded protein: CSVEGLVLYEQYF.

The gene calls are TRBV15 and TRBJ2-1; D is perhaps TRBD2 (6 bases). Germline CDR1 and CDR2: LNHNV and YYDKDF (reference sequence). CDR3 length: 14 amino acids. Deletions cut 5 bases from V and 6 bases from J, with 14 bases between. CDR3 nucleotide sequence: TGTGCCACCAGCGGGCGGGGTAGCCCCAATGAGCAGTTCTTC. Translation gives CATSGRGSPNEQFF.

J is TRBJ2-7 and V is TRBV3-1; 8 bases fit TRBD2. Trimming at V came to 2 bases and at J to 3 bases, leaving 9 bases not matched to a gene. The CDR3 is made up of 16 amino acids. Germline CDR1 reads LGHDT; CDR2 reads YNNKEL (reference sequence). CDR3 bases: TGTGCCAGCAGCCAAAACGGCGGGGGGCTGGGCTACGAGCAGTACTTC. This sequence encodes CASSQNGGGLGYEQYF.

This clonotype was observed a few times. The J gene is TRBJ2-1, the V gene TRBV2; D is undetermined. Germline V gives CDR1 SNHLY, CDR2 FYNNEI. V lost 5 bases and J 0 bases, leaving 11 bases between the germline ends. The CDR3 loop spans 15 amino acids. The CDR3 loop is CASSTESSSYNEQFF. Written as DNA, the CDR3 is TGTGCCAGCAGTACTGAATCAAGCTCCTACAATGAGCAGTTCTTC.

This clonotype was seen ten or more times. The chain combines TRBV7-9 with TRBJ1-2, with 9 bases aligning to TRBD1. Germline CDR1 is SEHNR and CDR2 is FQNEAQ (reference sequence). V was clipped by 5 bases and J by 4 bases; unmatched bases: 8. The length of the CDR3 is 15 residues. The CDR3 sequence: CASSPQGQGFYGYTF. DNA of the CDR3: TGTGCCAGCAGCCCGCAGGGACAGGGCTTCTATGGCTACACCTTC.

This clonotype was detected ten times or more. The CDR3 is CSARGLAGSYEQYF. The CDR3 region has the DNA TGCAGTGCGAGGGGACTAGCGGGATCCTACGAGCAGTACTTC. V is TRBV20-1 and J is TRBJ2-7; 13 bases are a match to TRBD2. Germline-derived CDR1 and CDR2 are DFQATT and SNEGSKA (reference sequence). This CDR3 comprises 14 residues. V lost 6 bases to trimming and J lost 1 base; unmatched junction nucleotides: 3.

There are a few counts of this clonotype. This chain joins TRBV7-2 and TRBJ2-5; TRBD1 matches at 7 bases. The CDR3 loop spans 16 amino acids. Germline values: CDR1 SGHTA, CDR2 FQGNSA. V shed 4 bases, J shed 0 bases, and the junction held 8 bases outside the gene matches. The chain's CDR3 is CASSYGQVRDQETQYF. CDR3 DNA: TGTGCCAGCAGCTACGGACAGGTTAGAGACCAAGAGACCCAGTACTTC.

The chain combines TRBV30 with TRBJ2-1; 11 positions match TRBD2. The CDR3 runs to 14 residues. The germline gives CDR1 GTSNPN, CDR2 SVGIG (reference sequence). With 4 bases clipped from V and 9 bases from J, the junction kept 8 bases outside the gene matches. CDR3 coding DNA: TGTGCCTGGACCCTAGCGGGGGGCTCGGGTGAGCAGTTCTTC. It encodes CAWTLAGGSGEQFF.

This clonotype showed up just a few times. The chain is built from TRBV20-1 and TRBJ2-7; D may be TRBD1 or TRBD2 (5 bases each). The CDR3 runs to 13 residues. Germline loops: CDR1 DFQATT, CDR2 SNEGSKA (reference sequence). V was trimmed by 3 bases and J by 4 bases, leaving 13 bases between them. As DNA, the CDR3 is TGCAGTGCTAGTAGAACGGGACGATACGAGCAGTACTTC. It specifies CSASRTGRYEQYF.

A few counts support this clonotype. The chain employs TRBV28 and TRBJ2-1; D gene ambiguous. Trimming pared 3 bases from V and 0 bases from J, leaving 9 bases between. This CDR3 has 15 residues. CDR1 is MDHEN, CDR2 SYDVKM, per germline. CDR3 DNA sequence: TGTGCCAGCAGTTTTCCGGTGGGCTCCTACAATGAGCAGTTCTTC. It encodes CASSFPVGSYNEQFF.

This clonotype appeared many times. The J gene is TRBJ2-1, the V gene TRBV10-3; 8 bases are shared with TRBD1. This CDR3 spans 16 amino acids. The V and J ends lost 0 bases and 6 bases, in that order; junction bases with no gene match: 7. From germline, CDR1 is ENHRY and CDR2 SYGVKD. Here the CDR3 reads CAISESQQGVSNEQFF. CDR3 DNA: TGTGCCATCAGTGAGTCTCAACAGGGGGTAAGCAATGAGCAGTTCTTC.

The gene calls are TRBV28 and TRBJ1-2; 11 bases agree with TRBD1. This CDR3 region has 15 residues. Germline V CDR1 and CDR2: MDHEN, SYDVKM. Unmatched junction bases numbered 6, after V lost 1 base and J lost 8 bases. The CDR3 is CASSLSGQGVLGYTF. The DNA of the CDR3 is TGTGCCAGCAGTTTATCGGGACAGGGGGTTCTGGGCTACACCTTC.

This clonotype occurred a few times. Its ends do not fully match the called genes, so a read error is possible. The chain joins TRBV7-9 to TRBJ2-7; unclear D gene. Germline lookup yields CDR1 SEHNR and CDR2 FQNEAQ (reference sequence). The CDR3 covers 12 residues. CDR3: CASSLLAGRIFF. The CDR3 nucleotides read TGTGCCAGCAGCTTATTGGCCGGTAGGATTTTCTTC. Full variable domain (outside the CDR3, taken from reference TRBV7-9 and TRBJ2-7): DTGVSQNPRHKITKRGQNVTFRCDPISEHNRLYWYRQTLGQGPEFLTYFQNEAQLEKSRLLSDRFSAERPKGSFSTLEIQRTEQGDSAMYLCASSLLAGRIFFGPGTRLTVT.

This clonotype came up a few times. The J gene is TRBJ2-7, the V gene TRBV7-2; D unclear. This CDR3 contains 14 residues. The V gene lost 2 bases and the J gene lost 0 bases, with 8 bases spanning the gap. Germline CDR1 SGHTA, CDR2 FQGNSA. CDR3 sequence: CASSLTEYSYEQYF. Here the CDR3 DNA reads TGTGCCAGCAGCTTAACGGAATACTCCTACGAGCAGTACTTC.

This clonotype was observed many times. The rearrangement joins TRBV6-1 to TRBJ2-4; TRBD1 agrees at 9 bases. CDR1 and CDR2 (germline): MNHNS, SASEGT. The ends lost 5 bases at V and 2 bases at J; junction bases unmatched: 4. CDR3 length equals 15 residues. CDR3 region: CASSRDRAPKNIQYF. The CDR3 nucleotides are TGTGCCAGCAGTCGGGACAGGGCTCCCAAAAACATTCAGTACTTC.

The V call is TRBV7-9, the J call TRBJ2-2; 7 positions match TRBD1. CDR3 size: 16 residues. V lost 4 bases and J lost 4; bases outside the gene matches: 9. Germline V gene lookup returns CDR1 SEHNR and CDR2 FQNEAQ (reference sequence). CDR3 residues: CASSSTDRMATGELFF. The CDR3 DNA reads as TGTGCCAGCAGCTCCACGGACAGGATGGCCACCGGGGAGCTGTTTTTT. The full variable domain, in which reference TRBV7-9 and TRBJ2-2 provide the parts outside the CDR3, is DTGVSQNPRHKITKRGQNVTFRCDPISEHNRLYWYRQTLGQGPEFLTYFQNEAQLEKSRLLSDRFSAERPKGSFSTLEIQRTEQGDSAMYLCASSSTDRMATGELFFGEGSRLTVL.

This clonotype was counted many times. The chain combines TRBV9 with TRBJ2-2; possible D gene TRBD1, 5 bases. Trimming stripped 2 bases from V and 4 bases from J, with 15 bases between. This CDR3 contains 16 residues. Germline CDR1 reads SGDLS; CDR2 reads YYNGEE. The DNA of the CDR3 is TGTGCCAGCAGCGTCAGGGATGGTGGACCCACCGGGGAGCTGTTTTTT. This translates into CASSVRDGGPTGELFF.

The gene calls are TRBV7-9 and TRBJ2-7; 7 nucleotides align to TRBD1. The CDR3 consists of 15 residues. V trimming: 5 bases; J trimming: 2 bases; junction bases outside the gene matches: 9. Looked up from germline, CDR1 is SEHNR and CDR2 is FQNEAQ (reference sequence). CDR3 region: CASSRRDSRTYEQYF. Written as DNA, the CDR3 is TGTGCCAGCAGCCGACGGGACAGCCGTACCTACGAGCAGTACTTC.